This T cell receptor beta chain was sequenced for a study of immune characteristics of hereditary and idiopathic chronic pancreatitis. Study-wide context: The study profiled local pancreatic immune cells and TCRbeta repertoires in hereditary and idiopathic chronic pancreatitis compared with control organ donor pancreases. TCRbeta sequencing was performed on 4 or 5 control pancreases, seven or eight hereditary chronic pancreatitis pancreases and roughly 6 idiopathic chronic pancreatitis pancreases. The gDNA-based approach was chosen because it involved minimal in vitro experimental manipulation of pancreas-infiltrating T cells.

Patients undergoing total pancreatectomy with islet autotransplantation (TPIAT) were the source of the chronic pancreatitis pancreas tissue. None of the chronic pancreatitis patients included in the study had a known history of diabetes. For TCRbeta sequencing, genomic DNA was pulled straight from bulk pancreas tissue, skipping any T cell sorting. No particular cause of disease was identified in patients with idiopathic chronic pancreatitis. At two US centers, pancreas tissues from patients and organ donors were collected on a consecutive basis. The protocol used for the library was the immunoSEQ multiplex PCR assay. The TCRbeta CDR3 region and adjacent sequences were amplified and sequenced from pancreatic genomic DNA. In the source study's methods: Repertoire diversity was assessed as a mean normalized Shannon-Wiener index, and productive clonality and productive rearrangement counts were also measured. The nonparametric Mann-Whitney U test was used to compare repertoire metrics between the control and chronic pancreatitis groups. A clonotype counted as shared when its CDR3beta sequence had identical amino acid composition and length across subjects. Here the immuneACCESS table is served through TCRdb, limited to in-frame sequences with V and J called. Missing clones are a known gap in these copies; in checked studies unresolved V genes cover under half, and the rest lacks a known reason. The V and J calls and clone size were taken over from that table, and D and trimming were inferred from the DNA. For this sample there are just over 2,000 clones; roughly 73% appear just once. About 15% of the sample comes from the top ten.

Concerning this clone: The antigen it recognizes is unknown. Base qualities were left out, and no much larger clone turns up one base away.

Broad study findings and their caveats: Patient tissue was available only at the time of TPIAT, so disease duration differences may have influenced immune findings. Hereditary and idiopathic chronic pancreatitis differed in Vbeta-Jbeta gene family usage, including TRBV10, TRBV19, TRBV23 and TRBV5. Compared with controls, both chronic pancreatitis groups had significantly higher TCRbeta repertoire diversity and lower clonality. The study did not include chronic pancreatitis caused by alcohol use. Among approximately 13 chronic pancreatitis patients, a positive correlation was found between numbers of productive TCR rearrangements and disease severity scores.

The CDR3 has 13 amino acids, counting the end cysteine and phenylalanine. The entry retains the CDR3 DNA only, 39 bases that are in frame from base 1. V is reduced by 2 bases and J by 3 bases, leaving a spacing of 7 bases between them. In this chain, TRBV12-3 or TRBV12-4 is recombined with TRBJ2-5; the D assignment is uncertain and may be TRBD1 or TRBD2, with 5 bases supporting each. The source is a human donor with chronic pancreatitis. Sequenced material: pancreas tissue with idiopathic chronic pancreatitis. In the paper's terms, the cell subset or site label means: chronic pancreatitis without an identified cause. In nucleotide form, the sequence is TGTGCCAGCAGTTTACTGGGGGAAGAGACCCAGTACTTC. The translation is CASSLLGEETQYF.